This is a list of T cell receptor beta chains from one sample in a study of cytomegalovirus exposure and HLA in healthy donors. Clones were sequenced by immunoSEQ multiplex PCR, and TCRdb holds only the in-frame ones, with some missing. This table lists around 200,000 clones. Sequencing used PBMCs. These receptor sequences come from a woman in her 30s in good health and CMV-seropositive. The CDR3 runs from the conserved cysteine through the conserved F or W. Each record gives: CDR3 DNA, CDR3 protein, D gene, J gene, V gene. The D gene is left open where the match is weak.

TGCGCCAGCAGCAAGACCCGGGACAGGGGGCTGGAGACCCAGTACTTC | CASSKTRDRGLETQYF | TRBD1 | TRBJ2-5 | TRBV5-1
TGTGCCAGCAGTACCCAGGTTCTGGGGGGCTATGGCTACACCTTC | CASSTQVLGGYGYTF | . | TRBJ1-2 | TRBV6-1
TGTGCCAGCAGTTACCCTCCTGAAGCTTTCTTT | CASSYPPEAFF | . | TRBJ1-1 | TRBV6-6
TGTGCCAGTACGGAGACGGACAGAAGGTATCAGCCCCAGCATTTT | CASTETDRRYQPQHF | . | TRBJ1-5 | TRBV19
TGTGCCACCAGCAGAGATCCTGGGACAGGATTGTATGGCTACACCTTC | CATSRDPGTGLYGYTF | TRBD1 | TRBJ1-2 | TRBV15
TGTGCCAGCAGTGATCGGACAGGGGGCGCTTTCACTGAAGCTTTCTTT | CASSDRTGGAFTEAFF | TRBD1 | TRBJ1-1 | TRBV2
TGTGCCACCTCCCTCGGCAAGACTAGCACAGATACGCAGTATTTT | CATSLGKTSTDTQYF | . | TRBJ2-3 | TRBV19
TGTGCCAGTAGTATTCGGGCGGGAACCTCTACGAGCAAGTACTTC | CASSIRAGTSTSKYF | . | TRBJ2-7 | TRBV19
TGTGCCAGCAGTGGGACAGATTATAATTCACCCCTCCACTTT | CASSGTDYNSPLHF | . | TRBJ1-6 | TRBV6-1
TGTGCCAGCAGCTTATTGGGGAGTGAGCAGTTCTTC | CASSLLGSEQFF | . | TRBJ2-1 | TRBV7-2
TGCGCCAGCAGCTCAGCCGGACTAGCGGGAGTCAAAAACATTCAGTACTTC | CASSSAGLAGVKNIQYF | TRBD2 | TRBJ2-4 | TRBV5-1
TGTGCCAGCAGCTTAAGACTAGCGGGAGGTTCCAATGAGCAGTTCTTC | CASSLRLAGGSNEQFF | TRBD2 | TRBJ2-1 | TRBV7-9
TGTGCCAGTACCCCAAAAGCGGGACAGGGTAATCAGCCCCAGCATTTT | CASTPKAGQGNQPQHF | TRBD1 | TRBJ1-5 | TRBV19
TGCGCCAGCAGCCCGGACAGGGGGGACACCGGGGAGCTGTTTTTT | CASSPDRGDTGELFF | TRBD1 | TRBJ2-2 | TRBV5-1
TGTGCCAGCAGTCTCACGGGACAGGGGATCCAGGGGGCTGAAGCTTTCTTT | CASSLTGQGIQGAEAFF | TRBD1 | TRBJ1-1 | TRBV28
TGTGCCAGCAGCTTGGGACAGGGGTACACCGGGGAGCTGTTTTTT | CASSLGQGYTGELFF | TRBD1 | TRBJ2-2 | TRBV7-2
TGTGCCAGCAGTTCATTGAACACAGGGTTAGGAAACACCATATATTTT | CASSSLNTGLGNTIYF | . | TRBJ1-3 | TRBV28
TGCGCCAGCAGCAAACGACAGGGTTCTGGAAACACCATATATTTT | CASSKRQGSGNTIYF | TRBD1 | TRBJ1-3 | TRBV5-1
TGCAGTCCCGGGGGGGGCTACGAGCAGTACTTC | CSPGGGYEQYF | TRBD2 | TRBJ2-7 | TRBV20-1
TGTGCCAGTAGTATCAGGACAGGGGATCTCGGCTACGAGCAGTACTTC | CASSIRTGDLGYEQYF | TRBD1 | TRBJ2-7 | TRBV19
TGTGCCAGCAACGAGCGCTTATACAATGAGCAGTTCTTC | CASNERLYNEQFF | . | TRBJ2-1 | TRBV14
TGTGCCAGCAGTTCCCTAGAGACTAACTATGGCTACACCTTC | CASSSLETNYGYTF | . | TRBJ1-2 | TRBV6-6
TGCAGCGTTGAACTTTCTAGCACAGATACGCAGTATTTT | CSVELSSTDTQYF | . | TRBJ2-3 | TRBV29-1
TGCGCCAGCAGTGAGGAACCGGGGAGCACTGAAGCTTTCTTT | CASSEEPGSTEAFF | . | TRBJ1-1 | TRBV10-1
TGTGCCAGCAGCCGGACATTCACTAATGAAAAACTGTTTTTT | CASSRTFTNEKLFF | . | TRBJ1-4 | TRBV5-8
TGTGCCAGTAGTATGGCGGGAGGAACTCTTAACAATGAGCAGTTCTTC | CASSMAGGTLNNEQFF | TRBD2 | TRBJ2-1 | TRBV19
TGTGTCAGAAGCTTTGACAGGGCCGGGGATACCAACTATGGCTACACCTTC | CVRSFDRAGDTNYGYTF | . | TRBJ1-2 | TRBV7-5
TGTGCCAGCAGTGAACTAGCGACAGATACGCAGTATTTT | CASSELATDTQYF | . | TRBJ2-3 | TRBV6-1
TGTGCCAGCAGTGAATCCCGACAGTTGCAAGAGACCCAGTACTTC | CASSESRQLQETQYF | . | TRBJ2-5 | TRBV25-1
TGTGCCAGCAGTCGTAGCTACGAGCAGTACTTC | CASSRSYEQYF | . | TRBJ2-7 | TRBV2
TGTGCCAGCAGCTTGGTCGGACAGCTCCATGAAGCTTTCTTT | CASSLVGQLHEAFF | . | TRBJ1-1 | TRBV5-4
TGTGCCAGCAGCCCCGGGACAGGGGGGAACAATGAGCAGTTCTTC | CASSPGTGGNNEQFF | TRBD1 | TRBJ2-1 | TRBV6-5
TGTGCCAGCAGTGGGACTGTTACTTATGAAAAACTGTTTTTT | CASSGTVTYEKLFF | . | TRBJ1-4 | TRBV2
TGTGCCAGCAGTTTTCTTACAGGGCTGGATCAGCCCCAGCATTTT | CASSFLTGLDQPQHF | . | TRBJ1-5 | TRBV6-1
TGTGCCAGCTCTCAGGGGTACAATGAGCAGTTCTTC | CASSQGYNEQFF | . | TRBJ2-1 | TRBV18
TGTGCCAGCAGCGGAGTCTTGGGCCTGGCAGGCAGGGACACCGGGGAGCTGTTTTTT | CASSGVLGLAGRDTGELFF | . | TRBJ2-2 | TRBV28
TGTGCCAGCAGCTTGTGGAGGGAGCAGTACTTC | CASSLWREQYF | . | TRBJ2-7 | TRBV5-6
TGCGCCAGCAAGGTTCTAGAGAACACCGGGGAGCTGTTTTTT | CASKVLENTGELFF | . | TRBJ2-2 | TRBV5-1
TGTGCCAGCAGCTTATCGGGGCGGGGCACTGAAGCTTTCTTT | CASSLSGRGTEAFF | . | TRBJ1-1 | TRBV11-1
TGTGCCAGCAGTGTGCACAGCCTTAGCAATCAGCCCCAGCATTTT | CASSVHSLSNQPQHF | . | TRBJ1-5 | TRBV6-1
TGCGCCAGCAGGAGGACTAGCGGGGGTGAGCAGTTCTTC | CASRRTSGGEQFF | TRBD2 | TRBJ2-1 | TRBV10-1
TGTGCCAGTAGTATCCATGGGGGGACAGTCTTGTTCGGGGAGACCCAGTACTTC | CASSIHGGTVLFGETQYF | . | TRBJ2-5 | TRBV19
TGCAGCGCCTGGACAGGGGGCTCCTACGAGCAGTACTTC | CSAWTGGSYEQYF | TRBD1 | TRBJ2-7 | TRBV29-1
TGTGCCTGGACGGGGACAGTACTCTCTGGCTACACCTTC | CAWTGTVLSGYTF | TRBD1 | TRBJ1-2 | TRBV30
TGCGCCAGCACCCGGGAGTGGTCCACTGAAGCTTTCTTT | CASTREWSTEAFF | . | TRBJ1-1 | TRBV5-1
TGTGCCAGCAGTGCCAGCGGGGGGTCCTACAATGAGCAGTTCTTC | CASSASGGSYNEQFF | TRBD2 | TRBJ2-1 | TRBV6-5
TGTGCCAGTAGCCGCAGGCCTCAGGGAGATACGCAGTATTTT | CASSRRPQGDTQYF | . | TRBJ2-3 | TRBV19
TGTGCCAGCAGATTAGCTGTGGGACAGGTGAATTCACCCCTCCACTTT | CASRLAVGQVNSPLHF | TRBD1 | TRBJ1-6 | TRBV5-4
TGTGCCAGCAGCCTATCTCATGGCAATGAGCAGTTCTTC | CASSLSHGNEQFF | . | TRBJ2-1 | TRBV7-2
TGTGCCAGCAGTGTTGCAGGATCCTATGGCTACACCTTC | CASSVAGSYGYTF | . | TRBJ1-2 | TRBV2
TGTGCCATCACGCCAGCGGGAAACTACGAGCAGTACTTC | CAITPAGNYEQYF | TRBD2 | TRBJ2-7 | TRBV10-3
TGTGCCAGCAGCCCGACGATAGCATATGAGCAGTTCTTC | CASSPTIAYEQFF | . | TRBJ2-1 | TRBV7-8
TGTGCCAGCAGCTTTGGGACAGGCAACTACGAGCAGTACTTC | CASSFGTGNYEQYF | TRBD1 | TRBJ2-7 | TRBV7-2